This record covers a single T cell receptor beta chain. The protocol was immunoSEQ multiplex PCR, while the TCRdb copy is restricted to in-frame clones and leaves out a portion. The table lists 550,000 to 800,000 clones, roughly 85% of them singletons. The data stem from a study of shared T cell receptors in the human thymus. The J segment lost 0 bases and the V segment lost 8 bases, leaving 14 bases of the junction unmatched. This CDR3 is 18 amino acids long. Germline V CDR1 and CDR2: KGHSH, LQKENI. These data were also reused for a study on human thymus T cells. According to that study: Healthy Finnish infants undergoing corrective surgery for congenital heart defects were used as donors. Resections removed during corrective heart surgery provided the thymus tissue used. As related research reported, thymic repertoires overlapped highly among unrelated individuals.

The chain carries TRBV18 and TRBJ1-5, with TRBD1 matching over 9 bases. The sample was thymocytes. This receptor was identified in a girl under three years old with a congenital heart defect. The CDR3 here is CASPMGTGCTLSNQPQHF. The CDR3 nucleotides are TGTGCCAGCCCAATGGGGACAGGGTGTACCCTTAGCAATCAGCCCCAGCATTTT.